A selection of T cell receptor beta chains follows, all from one sample in a study of tumor-infiltrating lymphocytes in localized non-small cell lung cancer. Libraries were prepared by immunoSEQ multiplex PCR; TCRdb keeps only in-frame clonotypes and omits some of them. The sample holds tens of thousands of clones, nearly 70% seen once. The specimen was lung tumor tissue. All receptors derive from a human donor with non-small cell lung cancer. CDR3s include the opening cysteine and the closing phenylalanine or tryptophan. The D gene is left open where the match is weak. The size of a clone is reported for some rows only, either as once, few or many, or as a class for expanded clones.

v_call	cdr3_length	j_call	d_call	clone_size	cdr3_aa
TRBV7-8	13	TRBJ2-1	NA	NA	CASSLEAARGQFF
TRBV11-2	14	TRBJ1-4	NA	medium-sized	CASSQVAGDEKLFF
TRBV15	17	TRBJ1-2	NA	NA	CATSRGDGGLTNYGYTF
TRBV28	12	TRBJ2-7	NA	NA	CASSLELTEQYF
TRBV30	13	TRBJ2-7	NA	NA	CAWSVGEAYEQYF
TRBV29-1	16	TRBJ2-5	TRBD2	NA	CSFPSPGGQPQETQYF
TRBV29-1	13	TRBJ2-7	TRBD1	NA	CSVLGTGSYEQYF
TRBV28	14	TRBJ1-2	NA	few	CASTPGTRNYGYTF
TRBV5-4	15	TRBJ2-3	NA	NA	CASSPTAGFTDTQYF
TRBV2	15	TRBJ2-5	TRBD2	NA	CASSQGLAGHQTQYF
TRBV5-1	14	TRBJ1-5	TRBD1	NA	CASSLGDRNQPQHF
TRBV7-9	15	TRBJ1-1	TRBD1	NA	CASRRTGGADTEAFF
TRBV7-9	18	TRBJ1-3	TRBD1	NA	CASSSPYGTAPSGNTIYF
TRBV6-5	13	TRBJ1-6	NA	NA	CASKLDNRGPLHF
TRBV14	14	TRBJ2-1	NA	few	CASSQRDFYDEQFF
TRBV5-5	13	TRBJ2-4	TRBD1	NA	CASSFDRGDIQYF
TRBV7-2	15	TRBJ2-5	NA	NA	CASSLGLEFGETQYF
TRBV10-3	13	TRBJ1-5	NA	few	CASSWGSNQPQHF
TRBV7-8	14	TRBJ1-1	NA	NA	CASSSGPLNTEAFF
TRBV28	18	TRBJ1-6	TRBD1	NA	CASSLDQGARSYNSPLHF
TRBV18	14	TRBJ1-2	TRBD1	medium-sized	CASSPGTGNYGYTF
TRBV11-3	12	TRBJ2-7	NA	NA	CASSLGSAEQYF
TRBV18	12	TRBJ1-1	NA	NA	CASSLVNTEAFF
TRBV6-1	14	TRBJ1-2	NA	few	CASSGSRGYYGYTF
TRBV2	16	TRBJ2-3	TRBD2	few	CASMLRLAGGTDTQYF
TRBV27	15	TRBJ1-1	NA	NA	CASSLSGRGITEAFF
TRBV6-5	14	TRBJ1-1	NA	NA	CASSSPPVTTEAFF
TRBV18	15	TRBJ1-3	NA	NA	CASSPFGLSGNTIYF
TRBV27	16	TRBJ2-5	TRBD2	NA	CASSSSGRALTKTQYF
TRBV7-2	17	TRBJ2-3	TRBD2	NA	CASSLIPSGISTDTQYF
TRBV7-2	15	TRBJ2-7	TRBD1	NA	CASRMQTGNAYEQYF
TRBV27	14	TRBJ2-2	NA	NA	CASSLQTLAGELFF
TRBV28	13	TRBJ2-1	NA	NA	CASSLQLYNEQFF
TRBV19	15	TRBJ2-7	TRBD2	NA	CASSIEPSGPYEQYF
TRBV30	12	TRBJ2-3	NA	NA	CAWIGSSDTQYF
TRBV5-5	14	TRBJ2-6	NA	NA	CASIDIGGANVLTF
TRBV11-2	14	TRBJ2-7	NA	NA	CASRGSRIGVEQYF
TRBV5-5	15	TRBJ2-7	NA	NA	CASSWGQRVSYEQYF
TRBV5-1	16	TRBJ2-3	TRBD1	NA	CASSLGDRTSTDTQYF
TRBV28	16	TRBJ2-3	NA	once	CASSLGGLGGTDTQYF
TRBV4-3	15	TRBJ1-2	NA	NA	CASSQDRPPFYGYTF
TRBV27	19	TRBJ2-3	TRBD2	NA	CASSLRQVLAGATKDTQYF
TRBV11-2	14	TRBJ2-5	NA	NA	CASSLDSYQETQYF
TRBV6-6	14	TRBJ2-6	NA	NA	CACGAQAGANVLTF
TRBV5-6	13	TRBJ2-7	NA	NA	CASSLRPSYEQYF
TRBV9	13	TRBJ2-7	TRBD2	many	CASSPRTSAEQYF
TRBV11-2	15	TRBJ1-1	TRBD1	NA	CASSLGTDLWTEAFF
TRBV9	16	TRBJ2-3	TRBD2	NA	CASSVLSGINADTQYF
TRBV28	13	TRBJ1-1	NA	few	CASMTSTGSEAFF
TRBV11-3	12	TRBJ1-1	NA	few	CASSLDGGVAFF
TRBV7-2	14	TRBJ1-2	NA	medium-sized	CASGPPHGLGGYTF
TRBV4-2	18	TRBJ1-3	NA	NA	CASSQAGPQFSSGNTIYF
TRBV4-1	14	TRBJ2-7	NA	NA	CASSLRGLGYEQYF
TRBV5-4	14	TRBJ2-5	NA	few	CASSPLSGQGTQYF
TRBV6-1	14	TRBJ2-7	TRBD2	few	CASRAGGSSYEQYF
TRBV7-2	13	TRBJ2-7	NA	NA	CASSLVGAYEQYF
TRBV4-1	15	TRBJ2-5	TRBD2	medium-sized	CASSLSGSGQETQYF
TRBV29-1	16	TRBJ2-1	TRBD1	NA	CSAEGAEMSSYNEQFF
TRBV7-3	14	TRBJ2-1	TRBD2	NA	CASRLADSYNEQFF